This TCR beta chain was found in a study of blood T cell repertoires in COVID-19. Turning to the study itself: COVID-19 samples from acute and convalescent phases originated in the United States, Italy and Spain. PBMCs, B-cell-depleted T cells, or T cells were the source of the cDNA or gDNA that made up the material.

V lost 6 bases and J lost 2; bases outside the gene matches: 3. The length of the CDR3 is 14 residues. Germline assignment: CDR1 KGHDR and CDR2 SFDVKD. TCRdb's copy holds only in-frame clones and misses some; the assay was immunoSEQ multiplex PCR. The table includes 150,000 to 200,000 clones, roughly nine tenths detected once. This chain connects TRBV24-1 to TRBJ2-1; 7 bases align to TRBD2. The receptor was isolated from a man aged 18 to 30 with acute or convalescent COVID-19. Sequenced sample: peripheral blood. As DNA, the CDR3 is TGTGCCACCAGTCCGGGACTACCCTACAATGAGCAGTTCTTC. This codes for CATSPGLPYNEQFF.